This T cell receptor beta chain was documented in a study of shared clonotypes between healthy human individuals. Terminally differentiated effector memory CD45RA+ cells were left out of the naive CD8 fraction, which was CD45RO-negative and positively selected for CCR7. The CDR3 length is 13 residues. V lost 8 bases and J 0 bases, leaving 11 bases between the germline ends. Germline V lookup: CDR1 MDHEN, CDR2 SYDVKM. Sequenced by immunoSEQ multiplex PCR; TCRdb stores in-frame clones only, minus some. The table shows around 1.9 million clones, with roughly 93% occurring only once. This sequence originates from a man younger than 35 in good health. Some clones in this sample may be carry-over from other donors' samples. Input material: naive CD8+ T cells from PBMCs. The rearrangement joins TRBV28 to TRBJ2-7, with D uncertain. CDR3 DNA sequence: TGTGCCAGCTGCGAGGTATCCTCCTACGAGCAGTACTTC. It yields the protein CASCEVSSYEQYF.